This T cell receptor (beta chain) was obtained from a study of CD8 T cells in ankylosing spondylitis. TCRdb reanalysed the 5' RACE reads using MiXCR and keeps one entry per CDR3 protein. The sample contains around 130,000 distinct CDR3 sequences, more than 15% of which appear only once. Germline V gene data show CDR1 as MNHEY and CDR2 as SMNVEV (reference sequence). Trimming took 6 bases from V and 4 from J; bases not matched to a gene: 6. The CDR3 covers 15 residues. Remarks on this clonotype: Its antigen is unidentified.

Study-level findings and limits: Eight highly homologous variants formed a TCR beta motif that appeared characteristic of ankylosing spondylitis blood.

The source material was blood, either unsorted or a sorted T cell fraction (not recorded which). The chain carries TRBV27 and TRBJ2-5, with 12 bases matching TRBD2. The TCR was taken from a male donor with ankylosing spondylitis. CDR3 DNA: TGTGCCAGCAGCCAAGGACTAGCGGGAATAGAGACCCAGTACTTC. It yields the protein CASSQGLAGIETQYF.